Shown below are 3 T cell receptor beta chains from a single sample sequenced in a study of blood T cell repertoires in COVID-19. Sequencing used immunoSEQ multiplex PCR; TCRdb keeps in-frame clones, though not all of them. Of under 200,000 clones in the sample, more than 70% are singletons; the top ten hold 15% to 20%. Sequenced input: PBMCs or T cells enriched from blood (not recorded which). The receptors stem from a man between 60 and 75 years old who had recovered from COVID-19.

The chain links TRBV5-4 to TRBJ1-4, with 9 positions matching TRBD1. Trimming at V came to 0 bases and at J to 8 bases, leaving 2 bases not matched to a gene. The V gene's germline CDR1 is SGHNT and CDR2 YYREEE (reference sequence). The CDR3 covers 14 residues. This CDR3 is CASSLETGGEKLFF. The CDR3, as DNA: TGTGCCAGCAGCTTGGAGACAGGGGGGGAAAAACTGTTTTTT.

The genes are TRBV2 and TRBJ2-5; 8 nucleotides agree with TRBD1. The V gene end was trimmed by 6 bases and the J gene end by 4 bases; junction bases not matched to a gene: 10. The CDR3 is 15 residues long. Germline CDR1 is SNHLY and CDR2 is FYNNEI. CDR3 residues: CASSSYQGAGETQYF. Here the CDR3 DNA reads TGTGCCAGCAGCTCTTATCAGGGGGCCGGAGAGACCCAGTACTTC.

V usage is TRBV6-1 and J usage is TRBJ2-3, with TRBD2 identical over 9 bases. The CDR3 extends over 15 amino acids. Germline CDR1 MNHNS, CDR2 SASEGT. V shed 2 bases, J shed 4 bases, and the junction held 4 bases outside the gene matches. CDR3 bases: TGTGCCAGCAGTGAACAGGGCGGGGGGGCAGATACGCAGTATTTT. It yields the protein CASSEQGGGADTQYF.